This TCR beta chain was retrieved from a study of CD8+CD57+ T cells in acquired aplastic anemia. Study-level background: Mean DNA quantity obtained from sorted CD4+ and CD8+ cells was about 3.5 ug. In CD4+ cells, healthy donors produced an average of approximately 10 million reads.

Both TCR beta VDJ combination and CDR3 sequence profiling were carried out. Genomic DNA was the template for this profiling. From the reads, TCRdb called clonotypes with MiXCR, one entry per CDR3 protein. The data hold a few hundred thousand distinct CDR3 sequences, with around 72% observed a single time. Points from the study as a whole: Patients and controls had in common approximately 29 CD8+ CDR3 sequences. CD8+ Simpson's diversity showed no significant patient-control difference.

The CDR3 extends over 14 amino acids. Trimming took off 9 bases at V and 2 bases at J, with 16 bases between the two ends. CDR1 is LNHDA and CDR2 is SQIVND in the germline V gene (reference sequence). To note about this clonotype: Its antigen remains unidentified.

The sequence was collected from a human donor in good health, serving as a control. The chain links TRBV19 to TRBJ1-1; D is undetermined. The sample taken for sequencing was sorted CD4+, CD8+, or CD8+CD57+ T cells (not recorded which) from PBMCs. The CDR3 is CASDRVRHNTEAFF. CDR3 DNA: TGTGCCAGCGACCGAGTCCGGCATAACACTGAAGCTTTCTTT.